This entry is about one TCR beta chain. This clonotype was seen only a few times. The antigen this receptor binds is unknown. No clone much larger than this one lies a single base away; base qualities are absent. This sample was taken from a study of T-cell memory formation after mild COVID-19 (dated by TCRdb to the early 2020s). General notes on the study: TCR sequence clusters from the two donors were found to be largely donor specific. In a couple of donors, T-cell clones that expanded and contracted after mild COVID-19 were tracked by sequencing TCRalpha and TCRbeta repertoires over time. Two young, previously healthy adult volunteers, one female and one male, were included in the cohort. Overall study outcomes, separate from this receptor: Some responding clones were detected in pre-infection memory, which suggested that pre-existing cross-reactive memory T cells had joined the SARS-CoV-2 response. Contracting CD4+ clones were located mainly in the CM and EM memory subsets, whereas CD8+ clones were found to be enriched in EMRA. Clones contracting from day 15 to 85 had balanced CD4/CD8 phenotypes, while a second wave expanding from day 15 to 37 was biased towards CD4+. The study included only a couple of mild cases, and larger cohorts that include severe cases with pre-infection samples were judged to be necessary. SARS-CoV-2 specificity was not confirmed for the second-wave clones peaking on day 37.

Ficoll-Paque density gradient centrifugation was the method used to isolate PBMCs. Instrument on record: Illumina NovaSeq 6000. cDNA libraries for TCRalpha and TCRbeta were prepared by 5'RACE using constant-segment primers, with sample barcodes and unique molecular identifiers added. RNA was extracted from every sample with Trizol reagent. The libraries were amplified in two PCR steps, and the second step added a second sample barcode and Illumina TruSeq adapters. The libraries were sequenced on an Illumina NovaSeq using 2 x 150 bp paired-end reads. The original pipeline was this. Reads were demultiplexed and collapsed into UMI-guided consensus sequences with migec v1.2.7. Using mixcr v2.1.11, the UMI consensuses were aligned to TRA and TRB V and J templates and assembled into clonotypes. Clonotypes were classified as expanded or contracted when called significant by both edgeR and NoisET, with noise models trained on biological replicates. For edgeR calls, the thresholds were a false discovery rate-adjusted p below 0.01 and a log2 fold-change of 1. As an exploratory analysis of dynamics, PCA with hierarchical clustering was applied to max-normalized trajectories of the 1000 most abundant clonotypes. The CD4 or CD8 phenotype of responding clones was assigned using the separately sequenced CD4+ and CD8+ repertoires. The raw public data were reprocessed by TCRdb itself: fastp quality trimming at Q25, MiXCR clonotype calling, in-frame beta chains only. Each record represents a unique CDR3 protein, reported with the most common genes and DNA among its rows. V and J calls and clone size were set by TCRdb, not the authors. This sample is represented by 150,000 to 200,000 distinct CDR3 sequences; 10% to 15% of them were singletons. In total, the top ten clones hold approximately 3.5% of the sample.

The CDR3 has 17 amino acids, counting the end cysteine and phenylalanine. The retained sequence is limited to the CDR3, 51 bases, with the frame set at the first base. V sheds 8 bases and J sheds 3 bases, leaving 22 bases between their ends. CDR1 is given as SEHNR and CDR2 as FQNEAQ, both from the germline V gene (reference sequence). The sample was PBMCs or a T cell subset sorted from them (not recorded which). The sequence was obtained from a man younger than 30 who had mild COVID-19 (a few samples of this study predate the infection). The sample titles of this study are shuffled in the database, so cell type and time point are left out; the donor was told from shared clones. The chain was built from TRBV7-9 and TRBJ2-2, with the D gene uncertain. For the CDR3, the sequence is CASPSGNVGVDTGELFF. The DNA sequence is TGTGCCAGCCCCTCCGGTAACGTTGGGGTGGACACCGGGGAGCTGTTTTTT. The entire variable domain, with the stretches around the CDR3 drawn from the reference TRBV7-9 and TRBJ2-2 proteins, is DTGVSQNPRHKITKRGQNVTFRCDPISEHNRLYWYRQTLGQGPEFLTYFQNEAQLEKSRLLSDRFSAERPKGSFSTLEIQRTEQGDSAMYLCASPSGNVGVDTGELFFGEGSRLTVL.